This record covers a single TCR beta chain. What it binds is unknown. A single record per CDR3 protein comes from TCRdb applying MiXCR to the RT-PCR reads. The sample lists about 800,000 distinct CDR3 sequences, around 20% occurring once. This sample is part of a study of response to subunit inactivated influenza vaccine. Overall study results and limits: Few additional T cells are recruited per seasonal influenza vaccination, authors suggested.

Germline V gene lookup returns CDR1 SQVTM and CDR2 ANQGSEA. Trimming took 2 bases from V and 2 from J; bases not matched to a gene: 23. The CDR3 has 20 residues. The material sequenced was PBMCs from blood, taken 5 days after vaccination. The chain employs TRBV29-1 and TRBJ2-5, with 7 bases fitting TRBD2. This sequence was found in a man aged 50-59 years who received an inactivated influenza vaccine. The CDR3 nucleotides read TGCAGCGTTGAACTACTGAGACTAGCCCCGGAGGAGGGATCTCAAGAGACCCAGTACTTC. Translating gives CSVELLRLAPEEGSQETQYF. Using reference TRBV29-1 and TRBJ2-5 for the parts outside the CDR3, the full variable domain is SAVISQKPSRDICQRGTSLTIQCQVDSQVTMMFWYRQQPGQSLTLIATANQGSEATYESGFVIDKFPISRPNLTFSTLTVSNMSPEDSSIYLCSVELLRLAPEEGSQETQYFGPGTRLLVL.